This TCR beta chain stems from a study of blood T cell repertoires in COVID-19. Turning to the study itself: Spain, Italy and the United States supplied samples that represented acute and convalescent COVID-19. The analysed material was cDNA or gDNA that came from T cells, B-cell-depleted T cells, or PBMCs.

In the original processing: Amplification from reference gene primers served as the basis for estimated nucleated cell counts. The protocol was immunoSEQ multiplex PCR, while the TCRdb copy is restricted to in-frame clones and leaves out a portion. V and J calls and clone size are as listed in that table; D and trimming were resolved from the DNA. The sample includes about 250,000 clones, 88% of them seen just once. The length of the CDR3 is 17 residues. Trimming at V came to 3 bases and at J to 5 bases, leaving 6 bases not matched to a gene. Germline loops: CDR1 LGHNA, CDR2 YSLEER. The origin of this receptor is a woman aged 30 to 39 with COVID-19, enrolled during active disease. Sequencing used peripheral blood. The V and J genes are TRBV4-3 and TRBJ2-3, with 15 positions matching TRBD2. This CDR3 reads CASSHSGLAGGGDTQYF. The CDR3, as DNA: TGCGCCAGCAGCCATTCCGGACTAGCGGGAGGGGGAGATACGCAGTATTTT.